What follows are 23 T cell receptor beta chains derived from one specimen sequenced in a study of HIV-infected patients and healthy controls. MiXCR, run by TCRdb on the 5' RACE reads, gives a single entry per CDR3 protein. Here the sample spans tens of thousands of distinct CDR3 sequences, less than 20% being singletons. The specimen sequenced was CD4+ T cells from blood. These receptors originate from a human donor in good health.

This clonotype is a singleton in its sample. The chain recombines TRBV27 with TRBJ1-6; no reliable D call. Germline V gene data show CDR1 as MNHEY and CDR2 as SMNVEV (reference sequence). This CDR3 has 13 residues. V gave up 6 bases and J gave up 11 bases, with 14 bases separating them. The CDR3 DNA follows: TGTGCCAGCAGGGGTAAGGAAAGTACACCCCTCCACTTT. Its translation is CASRGKESTPLHF.

The CDR3 loop is CASSSRGSGGPTNTGELFF. CDR3 in DNA: TGTGCCAGCAGTTCCCGGGGTAGCGGGGGGCCCACGAACACCGGGGAGCTGTTTTTT. V is TRBV6-5 and J is TRBJ2-2; 10 bases agree with TRBD2. CDR3 length equals 19 residues. Trimming took 4 bases from V and 0 from J; bases not matched to a gene: 11. The V gene's germline CDR1 is MNHEY and CDR2 SVGAGI.

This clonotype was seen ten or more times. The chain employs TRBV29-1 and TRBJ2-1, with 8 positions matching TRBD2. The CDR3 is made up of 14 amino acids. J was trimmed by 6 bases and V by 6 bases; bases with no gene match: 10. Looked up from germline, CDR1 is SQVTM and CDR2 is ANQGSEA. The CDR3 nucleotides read TGCAGCGTGGACCCGGGACTAGGTCGCAATGAGCAGTTCTTC. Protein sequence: CSVDPGLGRNEQFF.

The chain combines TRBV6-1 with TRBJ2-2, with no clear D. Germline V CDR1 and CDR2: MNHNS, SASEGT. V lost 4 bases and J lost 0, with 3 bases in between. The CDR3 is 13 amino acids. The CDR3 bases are TGTGCCAGCAGTGGCGCGAACACCGGGGAGCTGTTTTTT. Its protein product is CASSGANTGELFF.

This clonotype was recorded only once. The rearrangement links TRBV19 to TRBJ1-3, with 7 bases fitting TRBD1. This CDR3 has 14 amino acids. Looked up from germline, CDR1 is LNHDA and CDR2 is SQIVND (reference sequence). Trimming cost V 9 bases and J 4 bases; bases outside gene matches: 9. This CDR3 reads CASSPGTEGNTIYF. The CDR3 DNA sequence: TGTGCCAGCTCGCCCGGGACAGAAGGAAACACCATATATTTT.

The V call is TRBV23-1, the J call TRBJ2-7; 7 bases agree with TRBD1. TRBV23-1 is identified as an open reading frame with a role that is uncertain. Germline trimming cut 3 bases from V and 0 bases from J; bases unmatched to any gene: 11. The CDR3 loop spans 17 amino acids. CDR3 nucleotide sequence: TGCGCCAGCAGTCACCGAACAGGGGCCAGATACTCCTACGAGCAGTACTTC. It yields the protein CASSHRTGARYSYEQYF.

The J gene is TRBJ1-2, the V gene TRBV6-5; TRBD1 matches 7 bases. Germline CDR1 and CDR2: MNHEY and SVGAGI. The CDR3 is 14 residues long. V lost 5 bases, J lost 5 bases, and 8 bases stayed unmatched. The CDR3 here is CASSLRQGVYGYTF. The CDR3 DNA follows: TGTGCCAGCAGTCTCAGACAGGGTGTATATGGCTACACCTTC.

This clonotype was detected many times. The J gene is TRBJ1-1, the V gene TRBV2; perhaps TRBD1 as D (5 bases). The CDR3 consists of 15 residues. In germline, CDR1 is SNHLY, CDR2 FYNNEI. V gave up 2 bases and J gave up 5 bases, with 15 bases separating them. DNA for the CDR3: TGTGCCAGCAGTGAACTCGCGACAGAGGGGACTGAAGCTTTCTTT. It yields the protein CASSELATEGTEAFF.

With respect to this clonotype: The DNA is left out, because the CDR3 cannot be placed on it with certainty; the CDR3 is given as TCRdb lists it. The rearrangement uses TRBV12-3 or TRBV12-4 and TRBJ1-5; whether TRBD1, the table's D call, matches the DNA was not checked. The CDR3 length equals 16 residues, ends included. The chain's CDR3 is CASSSSDRGRNQPQHF.

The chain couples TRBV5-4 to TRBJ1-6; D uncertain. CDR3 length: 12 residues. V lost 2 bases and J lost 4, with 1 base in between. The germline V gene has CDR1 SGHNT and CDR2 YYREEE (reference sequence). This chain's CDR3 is CASSFYNSPLHF. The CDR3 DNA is TGTGCCAGCAGCTTTTATAATTCACCCCTCCACTTT.

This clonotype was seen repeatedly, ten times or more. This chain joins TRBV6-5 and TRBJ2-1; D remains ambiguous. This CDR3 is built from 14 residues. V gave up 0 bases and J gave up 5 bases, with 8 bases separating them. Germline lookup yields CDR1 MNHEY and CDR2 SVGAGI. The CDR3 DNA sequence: TGTGCCAGCAGTTACTCCGGCCAGAACAATGAGCAGTTCTTC. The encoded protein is CASSYSGQNNEQFF.

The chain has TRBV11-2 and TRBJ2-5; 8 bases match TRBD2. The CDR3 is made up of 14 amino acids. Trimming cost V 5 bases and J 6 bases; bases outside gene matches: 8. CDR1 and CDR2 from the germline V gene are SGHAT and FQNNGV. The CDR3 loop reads CASSRGGNEKTQYF. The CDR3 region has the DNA TGTGCCAGCAGCCGGGGGGGGAACGAAAAGACCCAGTACTTC.

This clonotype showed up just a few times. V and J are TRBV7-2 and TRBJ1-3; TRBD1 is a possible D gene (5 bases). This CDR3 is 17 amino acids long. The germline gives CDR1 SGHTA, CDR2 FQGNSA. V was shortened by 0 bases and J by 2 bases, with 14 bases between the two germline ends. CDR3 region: CASSLAGTQATGNTIYF. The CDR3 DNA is TGTGCCAGCAGCTTAGCCGGGACCCAAGCAACTGGAAACACCATATATTTT.

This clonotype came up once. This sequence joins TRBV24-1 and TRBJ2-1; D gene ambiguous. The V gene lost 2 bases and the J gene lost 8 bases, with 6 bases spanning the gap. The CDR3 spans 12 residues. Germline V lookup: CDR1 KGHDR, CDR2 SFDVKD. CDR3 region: CATSDYVDEQFF. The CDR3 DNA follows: TGTGCCACCAGTGATTATGTGGATGAGCAGTTCTTC.

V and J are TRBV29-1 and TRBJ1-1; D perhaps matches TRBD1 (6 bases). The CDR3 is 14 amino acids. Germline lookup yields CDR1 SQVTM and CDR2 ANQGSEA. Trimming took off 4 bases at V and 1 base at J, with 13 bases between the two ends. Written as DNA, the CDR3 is TGCAGCGTTGTCCCTTGGGACAAGAACACTGAAGCTTTCTTT. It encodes CSVVPWDKNTEAFF. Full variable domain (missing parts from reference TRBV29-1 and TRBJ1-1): SAVISQKPSRDICQRGTSLTIQCQVDSQVTMMFWYRQQPGQSLTLIATANQGSEATYESGFVIDKFPISRPNLTFSTLTVSNMSPEDSSIYLCSVVPWDKNTEAFFGQGTRLTVV.

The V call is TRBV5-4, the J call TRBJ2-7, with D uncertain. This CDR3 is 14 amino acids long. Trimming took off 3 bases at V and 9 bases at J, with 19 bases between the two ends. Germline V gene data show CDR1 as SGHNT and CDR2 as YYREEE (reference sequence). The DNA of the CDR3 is TGTGCCAGCAGCTCGTACAAGGGTCCCTCTTGGCAGTACTTC. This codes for CASSSYKGPSWQYF.

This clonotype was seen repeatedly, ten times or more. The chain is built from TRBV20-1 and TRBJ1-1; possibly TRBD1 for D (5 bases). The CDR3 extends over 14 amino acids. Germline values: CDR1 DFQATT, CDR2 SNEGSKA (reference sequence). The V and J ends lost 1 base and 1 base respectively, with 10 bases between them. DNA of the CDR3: TGCAGTGCTAGAGTTATTACAGGGAACACTGAAGCTTTCTTT. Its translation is CSARVITGNTEAFF.

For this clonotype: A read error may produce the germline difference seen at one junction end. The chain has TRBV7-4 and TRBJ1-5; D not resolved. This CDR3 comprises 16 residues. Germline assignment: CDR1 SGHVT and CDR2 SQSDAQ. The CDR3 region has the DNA TGTGCCAGCAGCCCCTACTACCCAACCGGTCATCAACCCCAGCATTTT. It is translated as CASSPYYPTGHQPQHF.

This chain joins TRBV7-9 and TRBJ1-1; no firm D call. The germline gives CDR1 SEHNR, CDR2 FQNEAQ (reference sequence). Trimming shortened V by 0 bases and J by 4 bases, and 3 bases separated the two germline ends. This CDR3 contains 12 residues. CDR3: CASSLASTEAFF. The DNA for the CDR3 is TGTGCCAGCAGCTTAGCCAGCACTGAAGCTTTCTTT.

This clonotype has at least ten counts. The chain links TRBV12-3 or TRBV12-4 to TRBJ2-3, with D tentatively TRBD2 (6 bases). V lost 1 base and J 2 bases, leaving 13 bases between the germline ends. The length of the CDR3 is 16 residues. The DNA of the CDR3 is TGTGCCAGCAGTTTAGATCGGCTAGCGAACACAGATACGCAGTATTTT. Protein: CASSLDRLANTDTQYF.

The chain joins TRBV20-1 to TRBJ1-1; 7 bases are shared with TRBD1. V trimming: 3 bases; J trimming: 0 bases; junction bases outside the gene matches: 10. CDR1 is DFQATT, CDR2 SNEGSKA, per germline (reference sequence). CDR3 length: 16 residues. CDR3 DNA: TGCAGTGCTAGGGGGGTTTCGGGACAGATGAACACTGAAGCTTTCTTT. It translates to CSARGVSGQMNTEAFF.

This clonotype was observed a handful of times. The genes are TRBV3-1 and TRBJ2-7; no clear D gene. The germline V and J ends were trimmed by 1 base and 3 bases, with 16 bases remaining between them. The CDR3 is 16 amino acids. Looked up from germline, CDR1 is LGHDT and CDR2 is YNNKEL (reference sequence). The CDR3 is CASSQGAVGLIYEQYF. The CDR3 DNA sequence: TGTGCCAGCAGCCAAGGGGCGGTTGGGCTAATCTACGAGCAGTACTTC.

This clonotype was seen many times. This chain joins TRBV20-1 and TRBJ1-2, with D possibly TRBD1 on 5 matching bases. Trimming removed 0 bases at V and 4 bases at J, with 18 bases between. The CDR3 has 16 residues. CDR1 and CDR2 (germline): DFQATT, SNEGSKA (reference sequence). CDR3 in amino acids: CSARDPQRGSTYGYTF. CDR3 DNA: TGCAGTGCTAGAGATCCCCAGAGGGGAAGTACCTATGGCTACACCTTC.